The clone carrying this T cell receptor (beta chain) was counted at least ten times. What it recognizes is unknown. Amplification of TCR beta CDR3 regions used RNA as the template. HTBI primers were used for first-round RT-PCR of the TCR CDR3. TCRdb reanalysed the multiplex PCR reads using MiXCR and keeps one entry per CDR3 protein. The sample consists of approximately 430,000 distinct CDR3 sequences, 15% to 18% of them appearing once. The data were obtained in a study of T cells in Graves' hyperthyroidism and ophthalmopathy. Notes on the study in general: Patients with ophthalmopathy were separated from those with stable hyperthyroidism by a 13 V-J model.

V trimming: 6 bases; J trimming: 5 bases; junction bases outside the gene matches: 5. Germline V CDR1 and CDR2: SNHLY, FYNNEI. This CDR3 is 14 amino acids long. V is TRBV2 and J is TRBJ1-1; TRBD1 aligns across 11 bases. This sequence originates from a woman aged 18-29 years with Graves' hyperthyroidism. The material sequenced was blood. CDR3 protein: CASRGDRGTTEAFF. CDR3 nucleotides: TGTGCCAGCAGAGGGGACAGGGGGACGACTGAAGCTTTCTTT.